This T cell receptor (beta chain) was identified in a study of neurological immune-mediated disorders. Regarding the study as a whole: Expanded clones shared no CDR3 amino acid sequences across subjects, suggesting private repertoires in all groups.

The authors produced cDNA by 5'RACE using 10-nucleotide random UMIs. From 15-18 subjects, over 190 million TCR-beta sequences were obtained in each sequencing run. TCRdb independently ran MiXCR on the 5' RACE reads; one entry per CDR3 protein. The data contain under 100,000 distinct CDR3 sequences, about 13% of them singletons. The time point here: longitudinal time-point 2. Unsorted libraries were derived from 2 million PBMCs stored at -80 C. In its sample, this clonotype was seen many times. Its antigen is undetermined. Unmatched junction bases numbered 4, after V lost 1 base and J lost 5 bases. The CDR3 is made up of 16 amino acids.

The sequence derives from a female donor with HTLV-1-associated myelopathy (HAM/TSP). The sample comprised PBMCs. J is TRBJ2-5 and V is TRBV12-3 or TRBV12-4; 13 bases fit TRBD2. CDR3: CASSLGLAGGGETQYF. The CDR3, as DNA: TGTGCCAGCAGTTTAGGACTAGCGGGGGGCGGGGAGACCCAGTACTTC.